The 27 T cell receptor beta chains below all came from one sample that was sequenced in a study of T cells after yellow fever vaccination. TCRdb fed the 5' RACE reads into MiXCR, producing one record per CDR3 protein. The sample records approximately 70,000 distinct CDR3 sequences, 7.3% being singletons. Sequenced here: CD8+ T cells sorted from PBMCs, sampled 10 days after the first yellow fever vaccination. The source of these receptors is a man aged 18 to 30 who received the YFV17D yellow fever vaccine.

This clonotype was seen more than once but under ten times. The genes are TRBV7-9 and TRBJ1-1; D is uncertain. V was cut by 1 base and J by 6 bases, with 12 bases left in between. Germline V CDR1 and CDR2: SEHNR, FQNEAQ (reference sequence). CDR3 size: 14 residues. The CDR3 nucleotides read TGTGCCAGCAGCTTAGGTATGGGGTGGGCTGAAGCTTTCTTT. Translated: CASSLGMGWAEAFF.

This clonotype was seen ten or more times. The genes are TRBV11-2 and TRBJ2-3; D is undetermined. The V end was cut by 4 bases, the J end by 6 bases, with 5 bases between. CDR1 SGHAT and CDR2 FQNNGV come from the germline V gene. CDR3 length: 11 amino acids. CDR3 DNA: TGTGCCAGCAGCTCTTACGATACGCAGTATTTT. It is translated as CASSSYDTQYF.

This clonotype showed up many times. Here the CDR3 reads CASSSGGGTDTQYF. DNA of the CDR3: TGTGCCAGCAGCTCCGGGGGGGGCACAGATACGCAGTATTTT. The chain joins TRBV12-3 or TRBV12-4 to TRBJ2-3, with 8 nucleotides matching TRBD2. CDR3 length: 14 amino acids. V was pared by 6 bases and J by 1 base, with 3 bases of the junction left unmatched.

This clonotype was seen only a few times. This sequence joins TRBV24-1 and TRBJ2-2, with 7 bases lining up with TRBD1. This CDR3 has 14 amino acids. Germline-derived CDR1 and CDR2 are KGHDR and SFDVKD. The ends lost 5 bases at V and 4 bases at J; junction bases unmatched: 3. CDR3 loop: CATSGDSSTGELFF. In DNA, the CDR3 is TGTGCCACCAGTGGGGACAGCTCCACCGGGGAGCTGTTTTTT.

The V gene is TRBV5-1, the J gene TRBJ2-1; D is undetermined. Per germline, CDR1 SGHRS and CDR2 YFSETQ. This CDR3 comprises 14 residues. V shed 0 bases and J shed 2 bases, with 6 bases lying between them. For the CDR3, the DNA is TGCGCCAGCAGCTTGGTGGGCCCCTACAATGAGCAGTTCTTC. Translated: CASSLVGPYNEQFF.

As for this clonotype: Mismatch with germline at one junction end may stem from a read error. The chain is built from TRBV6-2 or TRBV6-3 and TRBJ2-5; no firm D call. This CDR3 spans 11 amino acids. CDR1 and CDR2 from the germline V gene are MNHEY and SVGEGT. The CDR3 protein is CAGSSGETQYF. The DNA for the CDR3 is TGTGCCGGCAGTTCGGGAGAGACCCAGTACTTC.

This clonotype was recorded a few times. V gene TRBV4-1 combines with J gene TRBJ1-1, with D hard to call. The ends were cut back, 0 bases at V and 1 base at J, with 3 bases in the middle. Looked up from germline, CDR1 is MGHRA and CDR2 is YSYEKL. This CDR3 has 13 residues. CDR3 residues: CASSQEPNTEAFF. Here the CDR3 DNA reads TGCGCCAGCAGCCAAGAACCGAACACTGAAGCTTTCTTT.

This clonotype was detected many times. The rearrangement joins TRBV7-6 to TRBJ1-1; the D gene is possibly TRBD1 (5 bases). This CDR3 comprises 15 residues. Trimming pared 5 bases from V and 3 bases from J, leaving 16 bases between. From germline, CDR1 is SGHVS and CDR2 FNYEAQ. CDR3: CASSLGGGLYTEAFF. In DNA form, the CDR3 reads TGTGCCAGCAGCCTCGGGGGGGGGTTGTACACTGAAGCTTTCTTT.

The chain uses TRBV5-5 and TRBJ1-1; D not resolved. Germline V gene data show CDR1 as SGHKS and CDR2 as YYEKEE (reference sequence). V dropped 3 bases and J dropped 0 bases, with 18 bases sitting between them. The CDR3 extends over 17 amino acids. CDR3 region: CASSWEGSRTMNTEAFF. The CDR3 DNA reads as TGTGCCAGCAGCTGGGAGGGTTCTCGTACAATGAACACTGAAGCTTTCTTT.

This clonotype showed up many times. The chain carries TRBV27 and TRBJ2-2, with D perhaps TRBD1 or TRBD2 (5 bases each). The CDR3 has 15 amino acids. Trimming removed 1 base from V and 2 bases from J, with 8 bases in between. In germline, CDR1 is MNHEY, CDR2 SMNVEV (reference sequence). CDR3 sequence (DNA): TGTGCCAGCAGTTTATATGGGGGTAACACCGGGGAGCTGTTTTTT. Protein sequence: CASSLYGGNTGELFF.

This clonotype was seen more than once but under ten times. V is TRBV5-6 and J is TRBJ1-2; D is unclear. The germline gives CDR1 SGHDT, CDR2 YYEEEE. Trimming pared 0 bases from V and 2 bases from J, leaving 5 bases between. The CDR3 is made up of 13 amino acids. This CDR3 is CASSLEENYGYTF. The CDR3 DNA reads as TGTGCCAGCAGCTTGGAAGAGAACTATGGCTACACCTTC.

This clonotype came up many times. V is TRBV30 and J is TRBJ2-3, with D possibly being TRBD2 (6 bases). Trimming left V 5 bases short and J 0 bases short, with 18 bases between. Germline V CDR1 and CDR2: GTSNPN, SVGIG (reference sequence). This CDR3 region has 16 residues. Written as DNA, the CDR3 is TGTGCCTGGGCGACTAGAGGGACCCCTAGCACAGATACGCAGTATTTT. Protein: CAWATRGTPSTDTQYF.

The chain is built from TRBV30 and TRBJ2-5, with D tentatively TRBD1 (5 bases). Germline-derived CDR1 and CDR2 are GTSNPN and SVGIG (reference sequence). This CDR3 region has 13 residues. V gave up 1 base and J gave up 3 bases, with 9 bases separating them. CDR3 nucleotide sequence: TGTGCCTGGAGTGGGGGCGGAGAAGAGACCCAGTACTTC. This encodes CAWSGGGEETQYF.

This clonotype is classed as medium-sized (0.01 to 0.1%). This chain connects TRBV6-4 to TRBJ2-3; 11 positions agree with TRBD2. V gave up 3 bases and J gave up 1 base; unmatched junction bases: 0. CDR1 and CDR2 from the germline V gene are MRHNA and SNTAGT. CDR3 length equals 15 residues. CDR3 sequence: CASSETSGGTDTQYF. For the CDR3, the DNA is TGTGCCAGCAGTGAGACTAGCGGGGGCACAGATACGCAGTATTTT.

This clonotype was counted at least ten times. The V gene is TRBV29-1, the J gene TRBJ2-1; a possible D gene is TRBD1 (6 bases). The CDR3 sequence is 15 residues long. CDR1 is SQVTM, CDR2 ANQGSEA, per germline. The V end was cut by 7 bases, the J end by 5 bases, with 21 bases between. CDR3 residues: CSADQGQWTHNEQFF. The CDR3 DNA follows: TGCAGCGCCGACCAGGGGCAGTGGACGCACAATGAGCAGTTCTTC.

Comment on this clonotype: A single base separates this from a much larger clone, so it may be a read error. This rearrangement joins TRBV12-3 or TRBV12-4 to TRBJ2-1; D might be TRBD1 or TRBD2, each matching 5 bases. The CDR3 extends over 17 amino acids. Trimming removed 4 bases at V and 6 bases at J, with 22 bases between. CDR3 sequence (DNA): TGTGCCAGCAGTTCCTTCAGCCGGGGCATCCGCCGCAATGAGCAGTTCTTC. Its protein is CASSSFSRGIRRNEQFF.

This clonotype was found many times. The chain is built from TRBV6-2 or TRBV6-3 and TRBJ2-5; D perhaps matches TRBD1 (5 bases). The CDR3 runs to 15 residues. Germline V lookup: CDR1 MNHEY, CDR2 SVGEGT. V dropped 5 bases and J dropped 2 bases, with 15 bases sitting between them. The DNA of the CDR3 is TGTGCCAGCAGTGACCTCAGACAGATGCAAGAGACCCAGTACTTC. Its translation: CASSDLRQMQETQYF.

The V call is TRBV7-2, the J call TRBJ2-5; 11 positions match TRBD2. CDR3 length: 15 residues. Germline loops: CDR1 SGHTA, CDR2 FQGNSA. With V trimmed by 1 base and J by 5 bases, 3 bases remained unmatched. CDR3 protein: CASSLGLAGWETQYF. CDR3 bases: TGTGCCAGCAGCTTAGGACTAGCGGGGTGGGAGACCCAGTACTTC.

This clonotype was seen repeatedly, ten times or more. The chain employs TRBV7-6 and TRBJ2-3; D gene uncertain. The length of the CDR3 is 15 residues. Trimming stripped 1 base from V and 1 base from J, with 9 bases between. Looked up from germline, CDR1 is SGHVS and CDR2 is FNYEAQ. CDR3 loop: CASSLGVTGTDTQYF. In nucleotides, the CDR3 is TGTGCCAGCAGCTTAGGGGTGACGGGCACAGATACGCAGTATTTT.

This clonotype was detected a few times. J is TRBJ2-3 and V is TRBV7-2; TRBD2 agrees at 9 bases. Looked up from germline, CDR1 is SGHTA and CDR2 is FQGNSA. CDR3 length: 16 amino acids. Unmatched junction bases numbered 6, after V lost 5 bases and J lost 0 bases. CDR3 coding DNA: TGTGCCAGCAGCGCCGGGACTAGCCTTAGCACAGATACGCAGTATTTT. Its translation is CASSAGTSLSTDTQYF.

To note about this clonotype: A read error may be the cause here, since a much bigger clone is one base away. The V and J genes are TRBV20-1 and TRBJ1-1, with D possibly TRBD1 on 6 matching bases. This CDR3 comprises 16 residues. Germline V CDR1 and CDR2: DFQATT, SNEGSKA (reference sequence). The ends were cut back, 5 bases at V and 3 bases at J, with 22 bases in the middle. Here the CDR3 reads CSAPVPREGVYTEAFF. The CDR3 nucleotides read TGCAGTGCTCCTGTCCCTCGTGAGGGGGTGTACACTGAAGCTTTCTTT.

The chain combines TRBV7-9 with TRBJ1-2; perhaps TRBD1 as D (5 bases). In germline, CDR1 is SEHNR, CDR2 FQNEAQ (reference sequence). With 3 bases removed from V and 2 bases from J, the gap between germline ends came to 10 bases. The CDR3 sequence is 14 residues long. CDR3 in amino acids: CASSLSTENYGYTF. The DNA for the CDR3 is TGTGCCAGCAGCTTGTCGACAGAGAACTATGGCTACACCTTC.

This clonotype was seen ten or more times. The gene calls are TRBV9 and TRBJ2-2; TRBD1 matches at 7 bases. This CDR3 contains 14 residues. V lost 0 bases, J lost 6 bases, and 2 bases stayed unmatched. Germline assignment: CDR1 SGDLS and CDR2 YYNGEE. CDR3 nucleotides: TGTGCCAGCAGCGTAGCGGGGACAGCCGGGGAGCTGTTTTTT. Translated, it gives CASSVAGTAGELFF.

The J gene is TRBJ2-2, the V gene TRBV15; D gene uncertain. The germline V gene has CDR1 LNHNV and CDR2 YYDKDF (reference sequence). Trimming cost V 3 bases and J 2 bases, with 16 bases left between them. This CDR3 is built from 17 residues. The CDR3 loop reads CATSSTTGRHNTGELFF. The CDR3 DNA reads TGTGCCACCAGCAGCACCACGGGCCGACATAACACCGGGGAGCTGTTTTTT.

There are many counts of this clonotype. The CDR3 spells CASSSSSGSYEQYV. CDR3 DNA sequence: TGTGCCAGTAGTAGCTCTTCTGGGTCCTACGAGCAGTACGTC. This chain connects TRBV19 to TRBJ2-7; D is unclear. Germline V CDR1 and CDR2: LNHDA, SQIVND (reference sequence). V was shortened by 4 bases and J by 1 base, with 11 bases between the two germline ends. The CDR3 spans 14 residues.

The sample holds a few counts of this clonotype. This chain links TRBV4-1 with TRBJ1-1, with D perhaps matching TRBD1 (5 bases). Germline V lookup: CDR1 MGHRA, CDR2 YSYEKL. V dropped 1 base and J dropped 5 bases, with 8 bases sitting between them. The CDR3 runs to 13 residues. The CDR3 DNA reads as TGCGCCAGCAGCCAAGTACGGGGGACTGAAGCTTTCTTT. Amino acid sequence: CASSQVRGTEAFF.

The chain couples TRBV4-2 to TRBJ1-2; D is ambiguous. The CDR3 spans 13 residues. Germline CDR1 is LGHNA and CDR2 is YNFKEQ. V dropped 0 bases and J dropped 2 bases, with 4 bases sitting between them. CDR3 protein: CASSQEMNYGYTF. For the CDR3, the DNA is TGTGCCAGCAGCCAAGAGATGAACTATGGCTACACCTTC.